These 3 T cell receptor beta chains were sequenced from one sample in a study of blood T cell repertoires in COVID-19. Only in-frame clones appear in the TCRdb table, and some are missing; sequencing was by immunoSEQ multiplex PCR. The table lists around 100,000 clones, around 90% of them singletons. Input material: peripheral blood. These receptors originate from a man aged 45-65 years in a cohort sampled during active COVID-19.

The CDR3 DNA reads TGTGCCAGCACAAAAGGATGGGCAGCCTCCTACAATGAGCAGTTCTTC. It is translated as CASTKGWAASYNEQFF. V is TRBV27 and J is TRBJ2-1; D remains ambiguous. This CDR3 contains 16 residues. Deletions cut 7 bases from V and 0 bases from J, with 16 bases between. From germline, CDR1 is MNHEY and CDR2 SMNVEV (reference sequence).

J is TRBJ2-5 and V is TRBV5-6; TRBD2 matches 9 bases. This CDR3 has 15 amino acids. Germline-derived CDR1 and CDR2 are SGHDT and YYEEEE. J was trimmed by 4 bases and V by 3 bases; bases with no gene match: 7. For the CDR3, the DNA is TGTGCCAGCAGCTCCGCGGGGGGGCCAGGAGAGACCCAGTACTTC. It encodes CASSSAGGPGETQYF.

The chain joins TRBV7-9 to TRBJ2-3, with a tentative D call TRBD2 (5 bases). V was shortened by 8 bases and J by 0 bases, with 18 bases between the two germline ends. The CDR3 has 16 amino acids. CDR1 and CDR2 (germline): SEHNR, FQNEAQ (reference sequence). The CDR3 region has the DNA TGTGCCAGCGCCTCTGAGGAGGTAGCTAGCACAGATACGCAGTATTTT. This codes for CASASEEVASTDTQYF. Based on the CDR3 plus reference TRBV7-9 and TRBJ2-3, the full variable domain is DTGVSQNPRHKITKRGQNVTFRCDPISEHNRLYWYRQTLGQGPEFLTYFQNEAQLEKSRLLSDRFSAERPKGSFSTLEIQRTEQGDSAMYLCASASEEVASTDTQYFGPGTRLTVL.